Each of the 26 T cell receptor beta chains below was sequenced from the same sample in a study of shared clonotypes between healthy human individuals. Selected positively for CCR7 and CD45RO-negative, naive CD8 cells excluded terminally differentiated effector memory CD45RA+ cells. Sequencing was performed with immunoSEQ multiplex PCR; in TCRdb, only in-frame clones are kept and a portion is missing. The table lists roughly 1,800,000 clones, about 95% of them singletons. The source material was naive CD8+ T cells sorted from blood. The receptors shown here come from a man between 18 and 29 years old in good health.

DNA of the CDR3: TGCGCCAGCACTCCCATAGGGGGTGGGGAGCTGTTTTTT. Its translation: CASTPIGGGELFF. The rearrangement uses TRBV4-1 and TRBJ2-2; D might be TRBD1 (6 bases). The CDR3 totals 13 residues. The germline V gene encodes CDR1 MGHRA and CDR2 YSYEKL. V gave up 7 bases and J gave up 8 bases, with 14 bases separating them.

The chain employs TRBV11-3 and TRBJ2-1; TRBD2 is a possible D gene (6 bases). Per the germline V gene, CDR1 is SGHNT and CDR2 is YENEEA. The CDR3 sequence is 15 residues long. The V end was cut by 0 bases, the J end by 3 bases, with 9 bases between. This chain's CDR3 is CASSLDGGGYNEQFF. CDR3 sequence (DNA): TGTGCCAGCAGCTTAGACGGGGGAGGCTACAATGAGCAGTTCTTC.

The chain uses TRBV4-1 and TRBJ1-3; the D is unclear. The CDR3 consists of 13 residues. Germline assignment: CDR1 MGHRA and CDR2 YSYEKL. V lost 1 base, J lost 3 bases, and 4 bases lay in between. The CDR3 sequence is CASSQGLGNTIYF. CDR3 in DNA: TGCGCCAGCAGCCAAGGACTTGGAAACACCATATATTTT.

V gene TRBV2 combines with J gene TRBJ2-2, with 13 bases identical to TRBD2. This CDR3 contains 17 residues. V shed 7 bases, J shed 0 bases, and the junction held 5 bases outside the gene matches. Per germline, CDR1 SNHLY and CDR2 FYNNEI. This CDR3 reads CASTGTSGNANTGELFF. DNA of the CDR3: TGTGCCAGCACAGGGACTAGCGGGAACGCGAACACCGGGGAGCTGTTTTTT.

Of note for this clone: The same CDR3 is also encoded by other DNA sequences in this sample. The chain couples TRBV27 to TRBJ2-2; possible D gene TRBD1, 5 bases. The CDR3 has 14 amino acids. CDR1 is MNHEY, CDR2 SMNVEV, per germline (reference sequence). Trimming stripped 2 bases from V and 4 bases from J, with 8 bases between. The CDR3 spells CASSLIQGTGELFF. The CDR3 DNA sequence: TGTGCCAGCAGTTTAATCCAGGGCACCGGGGAGCTGTTTTTT.

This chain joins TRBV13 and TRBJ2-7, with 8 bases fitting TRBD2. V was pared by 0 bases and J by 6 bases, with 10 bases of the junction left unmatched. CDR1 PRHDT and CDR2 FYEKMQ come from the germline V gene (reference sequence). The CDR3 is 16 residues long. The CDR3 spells CASSLGRTSGGGEQYF. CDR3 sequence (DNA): TGTGCCAGCAGCTTAGGCCGAACTAGCGGAGGGGGCGAGCAGTACTTC.

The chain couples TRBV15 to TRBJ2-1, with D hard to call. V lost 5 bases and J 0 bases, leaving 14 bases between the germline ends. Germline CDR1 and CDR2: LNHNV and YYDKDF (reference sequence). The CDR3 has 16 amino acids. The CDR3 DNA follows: TGTGCCACCAGCGGGGTCCTCGGGCTCTCCTACAATGAGCAGTTCTTC. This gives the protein CATSGVLGLSYNEQFF.

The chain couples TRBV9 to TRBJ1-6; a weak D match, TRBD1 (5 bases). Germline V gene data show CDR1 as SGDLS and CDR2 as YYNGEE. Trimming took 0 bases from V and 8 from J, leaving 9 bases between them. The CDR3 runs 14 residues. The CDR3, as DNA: TGTGCCAGCAGCGTAGGGACAATTGATTCACCCCTCCACTTT. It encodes CASSVGTIDSPLHF.

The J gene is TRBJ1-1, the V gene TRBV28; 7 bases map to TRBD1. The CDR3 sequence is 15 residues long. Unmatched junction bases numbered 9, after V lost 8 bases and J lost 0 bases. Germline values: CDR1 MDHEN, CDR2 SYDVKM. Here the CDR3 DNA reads TGTGCCAGCTGTCCTACAGGGGTCATGAACACTGAAGCTTTCTTT. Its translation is CASCPTGVMNTEAFF.

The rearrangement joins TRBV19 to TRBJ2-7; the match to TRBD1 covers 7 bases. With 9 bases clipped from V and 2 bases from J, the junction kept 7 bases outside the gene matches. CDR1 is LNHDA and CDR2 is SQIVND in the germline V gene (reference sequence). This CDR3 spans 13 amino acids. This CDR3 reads CARPTGWPYEQYF. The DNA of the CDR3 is TGTGCCAGGCCGACAGGGTGGCCCTACGAGCAGTACTTC.

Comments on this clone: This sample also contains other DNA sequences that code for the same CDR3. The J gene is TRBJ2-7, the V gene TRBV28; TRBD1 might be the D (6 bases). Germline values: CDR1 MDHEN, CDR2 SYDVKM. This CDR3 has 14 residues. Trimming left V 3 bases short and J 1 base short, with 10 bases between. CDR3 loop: CASSFTGSSYEQYF. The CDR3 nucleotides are TGTGCCAGCAGTTTCACAGGGAGTTCCTACGAGCAGTACTTC. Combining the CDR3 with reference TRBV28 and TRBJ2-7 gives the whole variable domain DVKVTQSSRYLVKRTGEKVFLECVQDMDHENMFWYRQDPGLGLRLIYFSYDVKMKEKGDIPEGYSVSREKKERFSLILESASTNQTSMYLCASSFTGSSYEQYFGPGTRLTVT.

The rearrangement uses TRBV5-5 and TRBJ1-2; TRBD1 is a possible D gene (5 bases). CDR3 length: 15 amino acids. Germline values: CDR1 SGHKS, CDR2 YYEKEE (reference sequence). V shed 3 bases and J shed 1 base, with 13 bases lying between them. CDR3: CASSSAGGINYGYTF. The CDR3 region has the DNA TGTGCCAGCAGCTCAGCCGGGGGGATTAACTATGGCTACACCTTC.

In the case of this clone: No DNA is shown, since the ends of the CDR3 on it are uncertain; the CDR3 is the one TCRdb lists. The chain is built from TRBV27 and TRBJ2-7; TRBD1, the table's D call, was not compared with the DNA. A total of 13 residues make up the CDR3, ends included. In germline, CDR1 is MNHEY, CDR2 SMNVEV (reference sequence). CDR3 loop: CASSFGPGYEQYF.

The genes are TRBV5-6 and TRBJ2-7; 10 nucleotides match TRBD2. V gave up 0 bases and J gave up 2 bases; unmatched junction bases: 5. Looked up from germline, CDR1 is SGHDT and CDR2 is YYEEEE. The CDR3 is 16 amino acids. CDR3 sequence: CASSLASGSPTYEQYF. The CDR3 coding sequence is TGTGCCAGCAGCTTGGCTAGCGGGAGTCCAACCTACGAGCAGTACTTC.

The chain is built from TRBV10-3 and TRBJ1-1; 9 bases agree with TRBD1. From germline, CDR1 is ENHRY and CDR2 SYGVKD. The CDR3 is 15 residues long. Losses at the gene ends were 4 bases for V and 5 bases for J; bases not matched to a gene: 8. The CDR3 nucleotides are TGTGCCATCAGTGCCCCGGGACAGGGTAAAACTGAAGCTTTCTTT. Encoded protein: CAISAPGQGKTEAFF.

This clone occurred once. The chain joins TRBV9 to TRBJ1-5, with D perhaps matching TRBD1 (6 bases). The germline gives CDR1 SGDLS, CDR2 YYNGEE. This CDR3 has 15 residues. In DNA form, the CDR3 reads TGTGGCCGCCAGGTAGGGGGGATAATCAATCAGCCCCAGCATTTT. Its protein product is CGRQVGGIINQPQHF.

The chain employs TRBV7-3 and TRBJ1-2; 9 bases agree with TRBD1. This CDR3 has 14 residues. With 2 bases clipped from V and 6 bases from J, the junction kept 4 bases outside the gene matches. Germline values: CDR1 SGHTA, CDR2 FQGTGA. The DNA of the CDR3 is TGTGCCAGCAGCTTAGGGACAGGGTATGATGGCTACACCTTC. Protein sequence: CASSLGTGYDGYTF.

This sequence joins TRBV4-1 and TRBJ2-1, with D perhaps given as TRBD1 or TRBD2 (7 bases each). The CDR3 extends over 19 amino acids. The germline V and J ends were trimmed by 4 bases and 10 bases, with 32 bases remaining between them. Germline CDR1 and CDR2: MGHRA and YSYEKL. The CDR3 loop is CASSPRQGSGMAGEWEQFF. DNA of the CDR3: TGCGCCAGCAGCCCCCGACAGGGATCTGGTATGGCGGGAGAATGGGAGCAGTTCTTC.

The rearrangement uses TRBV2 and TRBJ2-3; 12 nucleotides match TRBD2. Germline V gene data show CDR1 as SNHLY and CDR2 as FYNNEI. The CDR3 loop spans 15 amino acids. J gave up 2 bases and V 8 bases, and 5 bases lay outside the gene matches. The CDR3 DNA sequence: TGTGCCAGCGAATGGACTAGCGGGATCACAGATACGCAGTATTTT. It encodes CASEWTSGITDTQYF.

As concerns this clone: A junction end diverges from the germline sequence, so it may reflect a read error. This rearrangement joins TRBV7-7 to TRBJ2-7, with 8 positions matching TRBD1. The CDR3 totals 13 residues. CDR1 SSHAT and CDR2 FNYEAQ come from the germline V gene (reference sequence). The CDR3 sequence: CASSSGQDYEQYF. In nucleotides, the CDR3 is TGTGCTAGCAGCTCGGGACAGGACTACGAGCAGTACTTC.

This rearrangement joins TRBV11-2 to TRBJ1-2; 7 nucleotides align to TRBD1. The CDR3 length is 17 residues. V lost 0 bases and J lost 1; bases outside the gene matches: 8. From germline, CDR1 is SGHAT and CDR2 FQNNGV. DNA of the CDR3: TGTGCCAGCAGCTTAGACCCACAGGGGAAGATTAACTATGGCTACACCTTC. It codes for CASSLDPQGKINYGYTF.

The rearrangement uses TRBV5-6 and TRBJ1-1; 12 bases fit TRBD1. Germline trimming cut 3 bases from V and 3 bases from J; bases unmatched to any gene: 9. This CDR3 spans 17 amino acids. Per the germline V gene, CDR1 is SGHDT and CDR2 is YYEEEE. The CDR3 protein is CASSSRDRGPWDTEAFF. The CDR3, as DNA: TGTGCCAGCAGCTCCCGGGACAGGGGGCCTTGGGACACTGAAGCTTTCTTT.

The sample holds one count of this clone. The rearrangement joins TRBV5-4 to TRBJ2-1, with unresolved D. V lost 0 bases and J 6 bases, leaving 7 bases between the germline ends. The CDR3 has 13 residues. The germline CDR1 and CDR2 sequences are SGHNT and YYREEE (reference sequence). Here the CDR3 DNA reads TGTGCCAGCAGCTTGGAGGCTAGCAATGAGCAGTTCTTC. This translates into CASSLEASNEQFF.

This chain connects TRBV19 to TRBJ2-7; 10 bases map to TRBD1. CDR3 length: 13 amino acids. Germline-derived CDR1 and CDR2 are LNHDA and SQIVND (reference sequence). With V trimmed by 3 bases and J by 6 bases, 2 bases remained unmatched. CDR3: CASSMTGGAEQYF. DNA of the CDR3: TGTGCCAGTAGTATGACAGGGGGCGCCGAGCAGTACTTC.

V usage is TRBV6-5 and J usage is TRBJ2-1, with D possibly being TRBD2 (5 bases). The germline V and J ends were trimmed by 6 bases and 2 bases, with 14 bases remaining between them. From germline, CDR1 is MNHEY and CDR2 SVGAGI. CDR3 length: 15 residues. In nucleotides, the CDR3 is TGTGCCAGCAGCCAATATGAGGGAGCCTACAATGAGCAGTTCTTC. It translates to CASSQYEGAYNEQFF.

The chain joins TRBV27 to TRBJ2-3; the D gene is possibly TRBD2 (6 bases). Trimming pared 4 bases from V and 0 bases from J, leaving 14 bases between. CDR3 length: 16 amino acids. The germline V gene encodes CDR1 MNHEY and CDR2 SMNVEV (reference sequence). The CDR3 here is CASSSNIAASTDTQYF. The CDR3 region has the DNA TGTGCCAGCAGTTCCAACATAGCGGCTAGCACAGATACGCAGTATTTT.